Below are 23 T cell receptor beta chains sequenced from a single sample in a study of OX40 agonist ivuxolimab in advanced cancers. Profiling relied on immunoSEQ multiplex PCR, and the TCRdb table lists in-frame clones only, not all of them. The sample records 45,000 to 60,000 clones, more than 85% being singletons. The sample was CD4+ or CD8+ T cells sorted from blood, taken in a trial of the OX40 agonist ivuxolimab. Every receptor here comes from an adult with an advanced solid tumor such as melanoma, head and neck, liver or kidney cancer.

The rearrangement uses TRBV10-2 and TRBJ2-7; D gene uncertain. CDR1 and CDR2 (germline): WSHSY, SAAADI. The CDR3 is 13 residues long. V shed 6 bases and J shed 3 bases, with 12 bases lying between them. In nucleotides, the CDR3 is TGCGCCAGCAGAGTCCAGGCGTTCTACGAGCAGTACTTC. This translates into CASRVQAFYEQYF.

The J gene is TRBJ2-7, the V gene TRBV28; tentative D call: TRBD2 (5 bases). CDR1 and CDR2 (germline): MDHEN, SYDVKM. V was pared by 3 bases and J by 1 base, with 7 bases between. This CDR3 comprises 13 residues. In DNA, the CDR3 is TGTGCCAGCAGTTTGGAGGATTCCTACGAGCAGTACTTC. Its translation: CASSLEDSYEQYF.

V and J are TRBV5-1 and TRBJ2-1; D may match TRBD1 or TRBD2 (5 bases each). Trimming took 4 bases from V and 9 from J, leaving 14 bases between them. The V gene's germline CDR1 is SGHRS and CDR2 YFSETQ. This CDR3 region has 13 residues. The CDR3 bases are TGCGCCAGCAGCAGTGAGGGGACCGGTGAGCAGTTCTTC. Translation gives CASSSEGTGEQFF.

The V and J genes are TRBV2 and TRBJ2-5; D tentatively reads TRBD1 or TRBD2 (5 bases each). Trimming took off 6 bases at V and 1 base at J, with 15 bases between the two ends. Germline V lookup: CDR1 SNHLY, CDR2 FYNNEI. The CDR3 consists of 15 residues. This CDR3 is CASRPRDESQETQYF. In nucleotides, the CDR3 is TGTGCCAGCAGACCCAGGGACGAGAGCCAAGAGACCCAGTACTTC.

The chain joins TRBV10-3 to TRBJ2-7; D call uncertain. V was clipped by 4 bases and J by 0 bases, with 7 bases between them. The germline V gene has CDR1 ENHRY and CDR2 SYGVKD. The CDR3 is 13 amino acids. The CDR3 DNA reads TGTGCCATCAGTGTGGGTCCCTCCTACGAGCAGTACTTC. Translated, it gives CAISVGPSYEQYF.

The gene calls are TRBV28 and TRBJ2-5; 8 bases match TRBD2. The trim removed 6 bases at V and 1 base at J, leaving 10 bases unmatched. Germline CDR1 MDHEN, CDR2 SYDVKM. The CDR3 totals 16 residues. The CDR3 loop reads CASSTLDGGAQETQYF. The CDR3 DNA is TGTGCCAGCAGCACGCTGGACGGGGGGGCCCAAGAGACCCAGTACTTC.

The rearrangement links TRBV18 to TRBJ1-3, with 7 positions matching TRBD1. Trimming took 3 bases from V and 0 from J; bases not matched to a gene: 5. CDR3 length equals 16 residues. Germline assignment: CDR1 KGHSH and CDR2 LQKENI. DNA for the CDR3: TGTGCCAGCTCACCCGCCTCAGGGGGCTCTGGAAACACCATATATTTT. Amino acid sequence: CASSPASGGSGNTIYF.

The J gene is TRBJ2-5, the V gene TRBV27, with 11 bases that match TRBD2. The J call may be wrong; the DNA end is better matched by TRBJ2-7. This CDR3 has 16 residues. Per the germline V gene, CDR1 is MNHEY and CDR2 is SMNVEV (reference sequence). The CDR3 bases are TGTGCCAGCAGTATCTACGGGACTAGCGGAGGTGCCGAGCAGTACTTC. Its translation is CASSIYGTSGGAEQYF.

This chain links TRBV5-1 with TRBJ1-3; D is uncertain. From germline, CDR1 is SGHRS and CDR2 YFSETQ. V gave up 0 bases and J gave up 2 bases, with 6 bases separating them. The CDR3 has 14 amino acids. CDR3 loop: CASSLDRTGNTIYF. CDR3 nucleotide sequence: TGCGCCAGCAGCTTGGACAGAACTGGAAACACCATATATTTT.

This chain uses TRBV7-9 with TRBJ1-3; no clear D. Germline CDR1 is SEHNR and CDR2 is FQNEAQ (reference sequence). This CDR3 has 13 amino acids. V lost 5 bases and J 0 bases, leaving 5 bases between the germline ends. CDR3 sequence: CASSLYSGNTIYF. CDR3 in DNA: TGTGCCAGCAGCCTCTACTCTGGAAACACCATATATTTT.

This chain connects TRBV6-1 to TRBJ2-7; possibly TRBD1 for D (5 bases). V gave up 2 bases and J gave up 4 bases, with 9 bases separating them. Germline loops: CDR1 MNHNS, CDR2 SASEGT. The CDR3 is 13 residues long. The CDR3 here is CASSENRRYEQYF. The DNA for the CDR3 is TGTGCCAGCAGTGAAAACAGGCGGTACGAGCAGTACTTC.

The rearrangement joins TRBV28 to TRBJ2-5; 8 positions match TRBD1. The CDR3 consists of 14 residues. CDR1 is MDHEN, CDR2 SYDVKM, per germline. The trim removed 6 bases at V and 1 base at J, leaving 4 bases unmatched. CDR3 loop: CASRSGQGQETQYF. The CDR3 DNA reads as TGTGCCAGCAGATCTGGACAGGGCCAAGAGACCCAGTACTTC.

The chain couples TRBV2 to TRBJ2-5; 7 nucleotides align to TRBD1. Losses at the gene ends were 7 bases for V and 1 base for J; bases not matched to a gene: 12. CDR1 is SNHLY, CDR2 FYNNEI, per germline. This CDR3 has 16 amino acids. CDR3 region: CASNRGQNFFQETQYF. The CDR3 DNA sequence: TGTGCCAGCAACCGGGGACAGAACTTTTTCCAAGAGACCCAGTACTTC.

The chain employs TRBV6-6 and TRBJ1-2; no definite D call. Germline V gene data show CDR1 as MNHNY and CDR2 as SVGAGI (reference sequence). There are 14 residues in the CDR3. V lost 2 bases, J lost 2 bases, and 9 bases lay in between. This chain's CDR3 is CASSYDVTNYGYTF. CDR3 DNA: TGTGCCAGCAGTTACGACGTAACCAACTATGGCTACACCTTC.

The gene calls are TRBV19 and TRBJ2-2; 10 positions match TRBD1. CDR3 length equals 17 residues. CDR1 is LNHDA, CDR2 SQIVND, per germline (reference sequence). Trimming at V came to 5 bases and at J to 5 bases, leaving 11 bases not matched to a gene. The CDR3, as DNA: TGTGCCAGTAGTGACGACAGGGGGCACTCGGTAACCGGGGAGCTGTTTTTT. Translation: CASSDDRGHSVTGELFF.

This chain links TRBV7-9 with TRBJ2-1; 7 positions match TRBD1. From germline, CDR1 is SEHNR and CDR2 FQNEAQ (reference sequence). With V trimmed by 4 bases and J by 15 bases, 9 bases remained unmatched. CDR3 length: 12 amino acids. The CDR3 region is CASSSGGENGFF. The CDR3 DNA follows: TGTGCCAGCAGCTCAGGGGGAGAAAATGGGTTCTTC.

CDR3 protein: CASSPLTSGSSYNEQFF. As DNA, the CDR3 is TGTGCCAGCTCACCATTGACTAGCGGGAGCTCCTACAATGAGCAGTTCTTC. The rearrangement uses TRBV18 and TRBJ2-1; 12 bases map to TRBD2. The CDR3 extends over 17 amino acids. Germline V gene lookup returns CDR1 KGHSH and CDR2 LQKENI. Trimming removed 2 bases from V and 0 bases from J; junction bases left unmatched: 2.

The chain couples TRBV10-3 to TRBJ2-1; 14 bases fit TRBD2. The V gene end was trimmed by 3 bases and the J gene end by 0 bases; junction bases not matched to a gene: 10. The germline V gene has CDR1 ENHRY and CDR2 SYGVKD. The length of the CDR3 is 20 residues. The CDR3 sequence: CAISEFPGLAGEDSYNEQFF. The CDR3, as DNA: TGTGCCATCAGTGAATTTCCGGGACTAGCGGGAGAGGACTCCTACAATGAGCAGTTCTTC.

This chain connects TRBV7-8 to TRBJ2-7; TRBD1 might be the D (6 bases). The length of the CDR3 is 15 residues. Germline assignment: CDR1 SGHVS and CDR2 FQNEAQ. The V and J ends lost 3 bases and 1 base respectively, with 13 bases between them. The CDR3 loop reads CASSFFTGQSYEQYF. The CDR3 region has the DNA TGTGCCAGCAGCTTTTTTACGGGACAATCCTACGAGCAGTACTTC.

This clone was picked up a small number of times. The genes are TRBV11-2 and TRBJ2-1, with D tentatively TRBD2 (6 bases). The CDR3 has 14 residues. The V and J ends lost 4 bases and 6 bases respectively, with 13 bases between them. Germline V CDR1 and CDR2: SGHAT, FQNNGV. In DNA, the CDR3 is TGTGCCAGCAGCTCATCTAAGGGACTCAATGAGCAGTTCTTC. The encoded protein is CASSSSKGLNEQFF.

The J gene is TRBJ1-6, the V gene TRBV28; weak D call: TRBD1 (6 bases). V was cut by 4 bases and J by 6 bases, with 13 bases left in between. Germline CDR1 and CDR2: MDHEN and SYDVKM. This CDR3 contains 15 residues. The chain's CDR3 is CASSSPGHANSPLHF. CDR3 coding DNA: TGTGCCAGCAGTTCTCCGGGACACGCTAATTCACCCCTCCACTTT.

This chain uses TRBV6-1 with TRBJ1-2; the D gene is possibly TRBD1 (6 bases). This CDR3 region has 16 residues. Trimming removed 1 base at V and 5 bases at J, with 17 bases between. Germline lookup yields CDR1 MNHNS and CDR2 SASEGT. The CDR3 sequence is CASSEVYRVPEYGYTF. As DNA, the CDR3 is TGTGCCAGCAGTGAAGTTTACAGGGTGCCCGAATATGGCTACACCTTC.

This sequence joins TRBV13 and TRBJ2-2; either TRBD1 or TRBD2 may supply D (5 bases each). V dropped 1 base and J dropped 6 bases, with 9 bases sitting between them. CDR1 and CDR2 (germline): PRHDT, FYEKMQ (reference sequence). The CDR3 covers 14 residues. The CDR3 DNA follows: TGTGCCAGCAGCTTAGTAAAGGGACCCGGGGAGCTGTTTTTT. Translated: CASSLVKGPGELFF.